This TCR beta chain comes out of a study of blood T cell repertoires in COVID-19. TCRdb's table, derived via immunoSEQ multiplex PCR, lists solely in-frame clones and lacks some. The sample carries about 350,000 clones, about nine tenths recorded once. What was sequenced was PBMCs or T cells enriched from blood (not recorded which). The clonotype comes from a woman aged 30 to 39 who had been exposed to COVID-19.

CDR3 bases: TGTGCCAGCAGTTACTCTCAGGGGACAGGGGCCTTCTTC. Translation: CASSYSQGTGAFF. The chain has TRBV6-5 and TRBJ2-1; 10 bases agree with TRBD1. V lost 0 bases, J lost 16 bases, and 6 bases stayed unmatched. The germline V gene encodes CDR1 MNHEY and CDR2 SVGAGI. The CDR3 totals 13 residues.